One sample yielded the 11 T cell receptor beta chains listed below, sequenced in a study of blood T cell repertoires in COVID-19. The protocol was immunoSEQ multiplex PCR, while the TCRdb copy is restricted to in-frame clones and leaves out a portion. The sample contains about 240,000 clones, about 90% of which appear only once. Sequenced: peripheral blood. The receptor source for this set is a man in his sixties who had recovered from COVID-19.

This clone was counted a few times. V usage is TRBV3-1 (or the pseudogene TRBV3-2) and J usage is TRBJ1-1; 9 bases are a match to TRBD1. Germline V gives CDR1 LGHDT, CDR2 YNNKEL (reference sequence). This CDR3 is 16 amino acids long. V lost 1 base and J lost 6; bases outside the gene matches: 9. The CDR3 region has the DNA TGTGCCAGCAGCCAAGGTCCCGGGACAGGGTCTCCTGAAGCTTTCTTT. This encodes CASSQGPGTGSPEAFF.

The rearrangement joins TRBV6-5 to TRBJ2-1; 10 positions agree with TRBD1. Trimming at V came to 7 bases and at J to 15 bases, leaving 12 bases not matched to a gene. The germline V gene encodes CDR1 MNHEY and CDR2 SVGAGI. This CDR3 comprises 13 residues. CDR3 bases: TGTGCCAGCATCGCCCCCGACAGGGGGCGTCTGTTCTTC. This gives the protein CASIAPDRGRLFF.

This rearrangement joins TRBV6-6 to TRBJ1-6; the D gene is possibly TRBD1 (5 bases). V was cut by 2 bases and J by 7 bases, with 9 bases left in between. Germline V gene sequence: CDR1 MNHNY, CDR2 SVGAGI (reference sequence). The CDR3 is 14 residues long. As DNA, the CDR3 is TGTGCCAGCAGTTACGGGGGGGAAAATTCACCCCTCCACTTT. It yields the protein CASSYGGENSPLHF.

This sequence joins TRBV6-6 and TRBJ2-7; TRBD2 is a possible D gene (6 bases). Germline values: CDR1 MNHNY, CDR2 SVGAGI (reference sequence). The germline V and J ends were trimmed by 5 bases and 6 bases, with 11 bases remaining between them. The CDR3 runs to 12 residues. CDR3 bases: TGTGCCAGCAGTCGACTAGTCTCCGAGCAGTACTTC. This encodes CASSRLVSEQYF.

The V call is TRBV4-2, the J call TRBJ2-5; 7 nucleotides align to TRBD1. CDR3 length: 17 residues. With 1 base clipped from V and 4 bases from J, the junction kept 12 bases outside the gene matches. Germline V gene lookup returns CDR1 LGHNA and CDR2 YNFKEQ. The CDR3, as DNA: TGTGCCAGCAGCCAAGGAAAGGGGGCAGGGTCGGCAGAGACCCAGTACTTC. This encodes CASSQGKGAGSAETQYF.

This chain connects TRBV6-1 to TRBJ1-6; D is possibly TRBD1 (6 bases). In germline, CDR1 is MNHNS, CDR2 SASEGT. The CDR3 is made up of 14 amino acids. V lost 6 bases, J lost 9 bases, and 15 bases lay in between. CDR3 sequence (DNA): TGTGCCAGCAGCGCCGGACAGATGGGTTCACCCCTCCACTTT. This gives the protein CASSAGQMGSPLHF.

The chain recombines TRBV2 with TRBJ2-2, with TRBD1 as a possible D gene (6 bases). Germline-derived CDR1 and CDR2 are SNHLY and FYNNEI. V was cut by 7 bases and J by 4 bases, with 10 bases left in between. This CDR3 contains 13 residues. The CDR3 loop is CASKQGTTGELFF. CDR3 sequence (DNA): TGTGCCAGCAAACAGGGAACCACCGGGGAGCTGTTTTTT.

The chain combines TRBV28 with TRBJ1-5; D may be TRBD1 (5 bases). Germline lookup yields CDR1 MDHEN and CDR2 SYDVKM. The ends were cut back, 7 bases at V and 4 bases at J, with 17 bases in the middle. This CDR3 spans 15 amino acids. CDR3 in amino acids: CASIQGGGTNQPQHF. In DNA, the CDR3 is TGTGCCAGCATCCAAGGTGGGGGGACGAATCAGCCCCAGCATTTT.

The chain joins TRBV5-5 to TRBJ1-1; D is undetermined. This CDR3 spans 14 amino acids. The germline CDR1 and CDR2 sequences are SGHKS and YYEKEE (reference sequence). V was trimmed by 1 base and J by 5 bases, leaving 12 bases between them. The CDR3, as DNA: TGTGCCAGCAGCTTGCTTCGGGAGAGGACTGAAGCTTTCTTT. It specifies CASSLLRERTEAFF.

The chain is built from TRBV2 and TRBJ1-2; a possible D gene is TRBD1 (6 bases). Germline lookup yields CDR1 SNHLY and CDR2 FYNNEI. The CDR3 consists of 14 residues. The germline V and J ends were trimmed by 7 bases and 2 bases, with 14 bases remaining between them. The CDR3 DNA sequence: TGTGCCAGCAACCTCGAACAGGGAAACTATGGCTACACCTTC. Translation: CASNLEQGNYGYTF.

The chain employs TRBV6-5 and TRBJ2-2; 8 bases match TRBD1. The CDR3 length is 14 residues. V lost 6 bases to trimming and J lost 2 bases; unmatched junction nucleotides: 2. CDR1 and CDR2 from the germline V gene are MNHEY and SVGAGI. The CDR3 loop reads CASSGQGNTGELFF. For the CDR3, the DNA is TGTGCCAGCAGCGGACAGGGAAACACCGGGGAGCTGTTTTTT.